This T cell receptor beta chain is drawn from a study of blood T cell repertoires in COVID-19. In the authors' methods: The authors estimated nucleated cell counts from reference gene primer amplification. The data were produced by immunoSEQ multiplex PCR, yet TCRdb's version contains in-frame clones alone and is incomplete. Clone size and V and J calls were adopted from that table, with D and trimming inferred from the DNA. The sample records over 250,000 clones, approximately 85% being singletons. Sequencing used peripheral blood. This clonotype was obtained from a human donor in a cohort sampled during active COVID-19.

This CDR3 is CSVVFHSGNTIYF. The DNA of the CDR3 is TGCAGCGTTGTGTTCCACTCTGGAAACACCATATATTTT. The V gene is TRBV29-1, the J gene TRBJ1-3; D remains ambiguous. The V end lost 4 bases, the J end lost 0 bases, and 7 bases lay between the germline ends. Germline V gene lookup returns CDR1 SQVTM and CDR2 ANQGSEA. The CDR3 contains 13 residues. The full variable domain, with the rest looked up from reference TRBV29-1 and TRBJ1-3, is SAVISQKPSRDICQRGTSLTIQCQVDSQVTMMFWYRQQPGQSLTLIATANQGSEATYESGFVIDKFPISRPNLTFSTLTVSNMSPEDSSIYLCSVVFHSGNTIYFGEGSWLTVV.